These 11 T cell receptor beta chains were sequenced from one sample in a study of T cell changes during pregnancy in multiple sclerosis. Produced via immunoSEQ multiplex PCR; TCRdb's table is partial and in-frame only. The data contain fewer than 90,000 clones, roughly 93% of them seen just once; the ten biggest clones take up around 0.86%. The material was peripheral blood, obtained in the third trimester of pregnancy. Receptors were obtained from a female donor with multiple sclerosis, enrolled in a pregnancy study.

CDR3 DNA sequence: TGTGCCAGCAGCTCAGCCGGGACAGGGGGGGAGTTGGGGGGCTACACCTTC. Translated, it gives CASSSAGTGGELGGYTF. The chain uses TRBV28 and TRBJ1-2; TRBD1 matches 11 bases. V lost 6 bases and J lost 8; bases outside the gene matches: 17. CDR3 size: 17 residues. Germline values: CDR1 MDHEN, CDR2 SYDVKM.

The gene calls are TRBV30 and TRBJ2-7, with D perhaps matching TRBD2 (5 bases). This CDR3 is 13 amino acids long. CDR1 is GTSNPN, CDR2 SVGIG, per germline (reference sequence). Trimming removed 3 bases at V and 7 bases at J, with 16 bases between. DNA of the CDR3: TGTGCCTGGAGACCCGGGAACTACGTGGAGCAGTACTTC. It specifies CAWRPGNYVEQYF.

The chain uses TRBV27 and TRBJ2-5, with D unresolved. The germline gives CDR1 MNHEY, CDR2 SMNVEV (reference sequence). CDR3 length equals 12 residues. Trimming shortened V by 3 bases and J by 4 bases, and 6 bases separated the two germline ends. The CDR3 DNA follows: TGTGCCAGCAGTTTGAACGGAGAGACCCAGTACTTC. This encodes CASSLNGETQYF.

V gene TRBV5-4 combines with J gene TRBJ2-7, with 9 bases fitting TRBD2. The germline gives CDR1 SGHNT, CDR2 YYREEE (reference sequence). The CDR3 contains 16 residues. Trimming at V came to 4 bases and at J to 2 bases, leaving 10 bases not matched to a gene. The CDR3 DNA sequence: TGTGCCAGCAGCGCGGGACTAGCTCTCAGTCCCTACGAGCAGTACTTC. Protein: CASSAGLALSPYEQYF.

Comments on this clone: This specimen includes other DNA sequences encoding the same CDR3. The V and J genes are TRBV5-1 and TRBJ2-3, with 12 bases aligning to TRBD2. V was pared by 4 bases and J by 1 base, with 1 base of the junction left unmatched. Germline CDR1 SGHRS, CDR2 YFSETQ. This CDR3 has 15 amino acids. This CDR3 reads CASSRTSGGTDTQYF. The CDR3 DNA reads as TGCGCCAGCAGCAGGACTAGCGGGGGCACAGATACGCAGTATTTT.

The chain combines TRBV9 with TRBJ2-7; 8 nucleotides agree with TRBD2. This CDR3 region has 16 residues. Germline lookup yields CDR1 SGDLS and CDR2 YYNGEE. Trimming at V came to 0 bases and at J to 4 bases, leaving 9 bases not matched to a gene. The CDR3 loop is CASSVAFLAGAYEQYF. The DNA for the CDR3 is TGTGCCAGCAGCGTAGCTTTCCTAGCGGGTGCTTACGAGCAGTACTTC.

The chain recombines TRBV19 with TRBJ2-5; tentatively, D is TRBD1 (5 bases). CDR1 and CDR2 from the germline V gene are LNHDA and SQIVND (reference sequence). V lost 7 bases and J lost 1, with 13 bases in between. The CDR3 is made up of 14 amino acids. CDR3 coding DNA: TGTGCCAGTAAAACAGGAGTCCGCCAAGAGACCCAGTACTTC. It encodes CASKTGVRQETQYF. Together with reference TRBV19 and TRBJ2-5, the CDR3 gives the full variable domain: DGGITQSPKYLFRKEGQNVTLSCEQNLNHDAMYWYRQDPGQGLRLIYYSQIVNDFQKGDIAEGYSVSREKKESFPLTVTSAQKNPTAFYLCASKTGVRQETQYFGPGTRLLVL.

The genes are TRBV5-1 and TRBJ2-5, with TRBD1 identical over 10 bases. Germline V gene lookup returns CDR1 SGHRS and CDR2 YFSETQ. This CDR3 has 14 residues. J lost 3 bases, V lost 4 bases, and 3 bases had no gene match. The CDR3 region has the DNA TGCGCCAGCAGCCCTGGGACAGGGGAAGAGACCCAGTACTTC. Its translation is CASSPGTGEETQYF.

The chain recombines TRBV18 with TRBJ2-1; 7 bases agree with TRBD1. Germline values: CDR1 KGHSH, CDR2 LQKENI. This CDR3 has 17 amino acids. With 5 bases clipped from V and 5 bases from J, the junction kept 15 bases outside the gene matches. The CDR3 reads CASSATGRREYNNEQFF. In DNA form, the CDR3 reads TGTGCCAGCTCAGCGACAGGGCGGCGAGAGTACAACAATGAGCAGTTCTTC.

The CDR3 is CASSSPGLGTYEQYF. As DNA, the CDR3 is TGTGCCAGCAGCTCCCCGGGACTAGGGACCTACGAGCAGTACTTC. The chain carries TRBV7-8 and TRBJ2-7, with TRBD2 identical over 8 bases. Germline loops: CDR1 SGHVS, CDR2 FQNEAQ. Germline trimming cut 4 bases from V and 2 bases from J; bases unmatched to any gene: 7. The CDR3 has 15 residues.

The chain couples TRBV5-1 to TRBJ2-7, with a weak D call TRBD1 (6 bases). Trimming cost V 3 bases and J 5 bases, with 24 bases left between them. The CDR3 is 17 residues long. CDR1 is SGHRS and CDR2 is YFSETQ in the germline V gene. The CDR3 DNA follows: TGCGCCAGCAGCTCTAAAATATGGGCGCACAGGGAACACGAGCAGTACTTC. Translating gives CASSSKIWAHREHEQYF.